The T cell receptor (beta chain) described here comes from a study of cytomegalovirus exposure and HLA in healthy donors. Study-wide results and limits: Previous analysis showed most TCR beta V segments were productive about 87% or about 30% of the time. At a 0.05 false discovery rate, a later analysis found 15,000 to 20,000 TCR beta sequences to be associated with HLA alleles.

Germline V gene lookup returns CDR1 SQVTM and CDR2 ANQGSEA. This CDR3 has 13 amino acids. Trimming took 6 bases from V and 1 from J; bases not matched to a gene: 5. Primers: 60 Vbeta forward and 13 Jbeta reverse. Measured with immunoSEQ multiplex PCR; TCRdb has only the in-frame clones, and not every one. The table for this sample gives 35,000 to 45,000 clones. Those who donated were healthy bone marrow donors. On this clone itself: The antigen is not known.

The chain is built from TRBV29-1 and TRBJ1-1; TRBD1 matches at 7 bases. This sequence originates from a woman aged 25 to 39 in good health and CMV-seropositive. The sample consisted of PBMCs. The CDR3 spells CSVTGTANTEAFF. The CDR3, as DNA: TGCAGCGTAACCGGGACAGCGAACACTGAAGCTTTCTTT.